Listed below are T cell receptor beta chains from one sample, sequenced in a study of blood T cell repertoires in COVID-19. The data were produced by immunoSEQ multiplex PCR, yet TCRdb's version contains in-frame clones alone and is incomplete. The repertoire consists of around 140,000 clones, with roughly 85% occurring once and the leading ten covering 2.6%. Sequencing was performed on peripheral blood. Receptors were obtained from a human donor with acute or convalescent COVID-19. The donor label of this sample is uncertain. Each CDR3 is given with its conserved first and last residue. Each record gives: D gene, J gene, V gene, CDR3 length, CDR3 protein. D genes are given only for firm matches.

D gene: .; J gene: TRBJ1-4; V gene: TRBV11-2; CDR3 length: 15; CDR3 protein: CASSLVGATNEKLFF
D gene: TRBD2; J gene: TRBJ2-1; V gene: TRBV9; CDR3 length: 16; CDR3 protein: CASSLRGLAGYNEQFF
D gene: TRBD1; J gene: TRBJ1-4; V gene: TRBV6-5; CDR3 length: 14; CDR3 protein: CASARQGANEKLFF
D gene: TRBD1; J gene: TRBJ1-2; V gene: TRBV28; CDR3 length: 15; CDR3 protein: CASRSGTGGFYGYTF
D gene: .; J gene: TRBJ1-2; V gene: TRBV5-8; CDR3 length: 14; CDR3 protein: CASSLFPGNYGYTF
D gene: .; J gene: TRBJ1-1; V gene: TRBV6-5; CDR3 length: 13; CDR3 protein: CASTRQENTEAFF
D gene: .; J gene: TRBJ2-7; V gene: TRBV6-6; CDR3 length: 16; CDR3 protein: CASGPMRKIQGNEQYF
D gene: .; J gene: TRBJ1-6; V gene: TRBV19; CDR3 length: 14; CDR3 protein: CASRPDSYNSPLHF
D gene: TRBD1; J gene: TRBJ1-3; V gene: TRBV7-2; CDR3 length: 15; CDR3 protein: CASSLDDRGANTIYF
D gene: TRBD2; J gene: TRBJ2-3; V gene: TRBV7-6; CDR3 length: 20; CDR3 protein: CASSLGTSGKFNVRTDTQYF
D gene: .; J gene: TRBJ2-1; V gene: TRBV4-3; CDR3 length: 16; CDR3 protein: CASSRLGHSSYNEQFF
D gene: .; J gene: TRBJ2-7; V gene: TRBV6-2/TRBV6-3; CDR3 length: 17; CDR3 protein: CASSYPRKAPSSYEQYF
D gene: .; J gene: TRBJ2-7; V gene: TRBV19; CDR3 length: 13; CDR3 protein: CASSITRSYEQYF
D gene: TRBD1; J gene: TRBJ1-6; V gene: TRBV2; CDR3 length: 15; CDR3 protein: CASRVTGTGASPLHF
D gene: TRBD2; J gene: TRBJ2-7; V gene: TRBV13; CDR3 length: 14; CDR3 protein: CASSLPLSGREQYF
D gene: .; J gene: TRBJ1-3; V gene: TRBV4-1; CDR3 length: 16; CDR3 protein: CASSQATGDSGNTIYF
D gene: TRBD1; J gene: TRBJ2-5; V gene: TRBV5-1; CDR3 length: 15; CDR3 protein: CASSPYGTGEETQYF
D gene: .; J gene: TRBJ1-2; V gene: TRBV9; CDR3 length: 13; CDR3 protein: CASSVGEYYGYTF
D gene: .; J gene: TRBJ2-1; V gene: TRBV18; CDR3 length: 15; CDR3 protein: CASSPPSSLYNEQFF
D gene: .; J gene: TRBJ2-3; V gene: TRBV7-2; CDR3 length: 16; CDR3 protein: CASSPGGRGITDTQYF
D gene: .; J gene: TRBJ1-2; V gene: TRBV7-3; CDR3 length: 14; CDR3 protein: CASSFGVGGHGYTF
D gene: TRBD1; J gene: TRBJ1-5; V gene: TRBV5-1; CDR3 length: 15; CDR3 protein: CASSRTGQANQPQHF
D gene: TRBD1; J gene: TRBJ1-2; V gene: TRBV5-1; CDR3 length: 15; CDR3 protein: CASSPGQPGNYGYTF
D gene: .; J gene: TRBJ2-2; V gene: TRBV3-1/TRBV3-2; CDR3 length: 11; CDR3 protein: CASGGLGELFF
D gene: .; J gene: TRBJ1-3; V gene: TRBV27; CDR3 length: 18; CDR3 protein: CASSSRDTRWGSGNTIYF
D gene: TRBD1; J gene: TRBJ1-1; V gene: TRBV10-3; CDR3 length: 14; CDR3 protein: CAISWSGGDAEAFF
D gene: TRBD1; J gene: TRBJ1-4; V gene: TRBV5-1; CDR3 length: 16; CDR3 protein: CASKSLGTADGEKLFF
D gene: .; J gene: TRBJ2-1; V gene: TRBV1; CDR3 length: 15; CDR3 protein: CTSSQDRGPYNEQFF
D gene: TRBD1; J gene: TRBJ2-2; V gene: TRBV9; CDR3 length: 18; CDR3 protein: CASSPRDLGTGNTGELFF
D gene: TRBD1; J gene: TRBJ2-7; V gene: TRBV6-2/TRBV6-3; CDR3 length: 14; CDR3 protein: CASSGTGGAYEQYF
D gene: TRBD2; J gene: TRBJ2-1; V gene: TRBV6-5; CDR3 length: 15; CDR3 protein: CASSRSGRAYNEQFF
D gene: .; J gene: TRBJ2-1; V gene: TRBV11-3; CDR3 length: 15; CDR3 protein: CASSPRGYDLHEQFF
D gene: .; J gene: TRBJ1-1; V gene: TRBV7-2; CDR3 length: 15; CDR3 protein: CASSHPDRPNTEAFF
D gene: TRBD2; J gene: TRBJ2-7; V gene: TRBV4-3; CDR3 length: 17; CDR3 protein: CASSQEYGLAASYEQYF
D gene: .; J gene: TRBJ2-3; V gene: TRBV6-1; CDR3 length: 14; CDR3 protein: CASSEAQGAGTQYF
D gene: .; J gene: TRBJ1-3; V gene: TRBV28; CDR3 length: 17; CDR3 protein: CASSPGISGISGNTIYF
D gene: .; J gene: TRBJ1-4; V gene: TRBV9; CDR3 length: 14; CDR3 protein: CASSVGGENEKLFF
D gene: TRBD1; J gene: TRBJ2-7; V gene: TRBV10-3; CDR3 length: 13; CDR3 protein: CATSGTGGNEQYF
D gene: .; J gene: TRBJ2-5; V gene: TRBV19; CDR3 length: 17; CDR3 protein: CASSIPSRGTLQETQYF
D gene: .; J gene: TRBJ2-2; V gene: TRBV6-4; CDR3 length: 13; CDR3 protein: CASSDSATGELFF
D gene: TRBD1; J gene: TRBJ2-1; V gene: TRBV6-4; CDR3 length: 15; CDR3 protein: CASSDSGQGLHEQFF
D gene: TRBD1; J gene: TRBJ1-5; V gene: TRBV27; CDR3 length: 16; CDR3 protein: CASRLRRDRPNQPQHF
D gene: .; J gene: TRBJ2-4; V gene: TRBV7-8; CDR3 length: 17; CDR3 protein: CASSTPRSGRSKNIQYF
D gene: TRBD1; J gene: TRBJ1-2; V gene: TRBV2; CDR3 length: 13; CDR3 protein: CASSPDRVYGYTF
D gene: TRBD2; J gene: TRBJ2-5; V gene: TRBV5-8; CDR3 length: 17; CDR3 protein: CASSRRLAGGSQETQYF
D gene: .; J gene: TRBJ2-1; V gene: TRBV11-3; CDR3 length: 13; CDR3 protein: CASSLGADNEQFF